The 32 T cell receptor beta chains listed next were all sequenced from one sample in a study of blood T cell repertoires in COVID-19. Libraries were prepared by immunoSEQ multiplex PCR; TCRdb keeps only in-frame clonotypes and omits some of them. The table records 160,000 or so clones, about 84% of them present only once. Sample: PBMCs or T cells enriched from blood (not recorded which). These receptors came from a man aged 35-49 years who had recovered from COVID-19.

The chain links TRBV5-4 to TRBJ2-2; a possible D gene is TRBD2 (5 bases). There are 13 residues in the CDR3. Per germline, CDR1 SGHNT and CDR2 YYREEE (reference sequence). V was shortened by 5 bases and J by 4 bases, with 9 bases between the two germline ends. The CDR3 DNA reads as TGTGCCAGCAGGGGAGTGGGCACCGGGGAGCTGTTTTTT. Translation: CASRGVGTGELFF.

This chain links TRBV2 with TRBJ1-2; no clear D. Trimming left V 4 bases short and J 7 bases short, with 19 bases between. From germline, CDR1 is SNHLY and CDR2 FYNNEI. The CDR3 extends over 15 amino acids. CDR3 loop: CASSGTAFVGSGYTF. CDR3 in DNA: TGTGCCAGCAGTGGCACAGCCTTTGTTGGAAGTGGCTACACCTTC.

The V and J genes are TRBV19 and TRBJ1-5; 9 nucleotides line up with TRBD1. Germline loops: CDR1 LNHDA, CDR2 SQIVND (reference sequence). Trimming removed 5 bases from V and 6 bases from J; junction bases left unmatched: 8. The CDR3 covers 15 residues. Here the CDR3 DNA reads TGTGCCAGTAGTCCCGGGGGACAGGGTGGTCAGCCCCAGCATTTT. The encoded protein is CASSPGGQGGQPQHF.

V and J are TRBV11-3 and TRBJ1-1; D is ambiguous. This CDR3 has 13 residues. The V end lost 1 base, the J end lost 5 bases, and 8 bases lay between the germline ends. Germline lookup yields CDR1 SGHNT and CDR2 YENEEA. As DNA, the CDR3 is TGTGCCAGCAGCTTAGTAAGCGAGACTGAAGCTTTCTTT. Its translation: CASSLVSETEAFF.

The chain is built from TRBV5-1 and TRBJ2-7; tentatively, D is TRBD1 (6 bases). The germline CDR1 and CDR2 sequences are SGHRS and YFSETQ. V was cut by 4 bases and J by 3 bases, with 11 bases left in between. This CDR3 spans 13 amino acids. This chain's CDR3 is CASSPGDNYEQYF. The CDR3 bases are TGCGCCAGCAGCCCTGGGGACAACTACGAGCAGTACTTC.

This clone was counted between two and nine times. The V gene is TRBV19, the J gene TRBJ1-4; 8 bases line up with TRBD1. Trimming cost V 5 bases and J 8 bases; bases outside gene matches: 13. This CDR3 is 16 amino acids long. The germline V gene has CDR1 LNHDA and CDR2 SQIVND (reference sequence). As DNA, the CDR3 is TGTGCCAGTAGTGCTCGGACAGGGAAGGTTTTCGAAAAACTGTTTTTT. Translation: CASSARTGKVFEKLFF.

The rearrangement joins TRBV18 to TRBJ1-5; D uncertain. Germline loops: CDR1 KGHSH, CDR2 LQKENI. V lost 3 bases to trimming and J lost 3 bases, with 15 bases between them. The CDR3 spans 16 residues. CDR3 residues: CASSPESRENNQPQHF. The CDR3 DNA is TGTGCCAGCTCACCGGAGTCACGGGAGAACAATCAGCCCCAGCATTTT.

The CDR3 DNA reads TGTGCCATCAGTCGATCTGAGCGGGGGAACGGGGAGCTGTTTTTT. It yields the protein CAISRSERGNGELFF. The chain links TRBV10-3 to TRBJ2-2; 8 bases align to TRBD2. The CDR3 has 15 residues. Germline CDR1 ENHRY, CDR2 SYGVKD. V lost 5 bases, J lost 7 bases, and 9 bases stayed unmatched.

The chain recombines TRBV3-1 (or the pseudogene TRBV3-2) with TRBJ1-1; 7 bases are a match to TRBD1. Germline assignment: CDR1 LGHDT and CDR2 YNNKEL (reference sequence). Trimming at V came to 6 bases and at J to 4 bases, leaving 5 bases not matched to a gene. The CDR3 covers 13 residues. This CDR3 reads CASRGQDPTEAFF. The CDR3 nucleotides are TGTGCCAGCAGAGGACAGGATCCCACTGAAGCTTTCTTT.

The rearrangement joins TRBV27 to TRBJ1-4; 8 positions match TRBD1. The CDR3 consists of 15 residues. With V trimmed by 0 bases and J by 5 bases, 2 bases remained unmatched. The germline V gene has CDR1 MNHEY and CDR2 SMNVEV (reference sequence). The CDR3 DNA reads as TGTGCCAGCAGTTTATCGAGACAGGGGAATGAAAAACTGTTTTTT. This gives the protein CASSLSRQGNEKLFF.

The rearrangement uses TRBV24-1 and TRBJ2-5; 7 positions agree with TRBD2. The germline CDR1 and CDR2 sequences are KGHDR and SFDVKD. The CDR3 totals 15 residues. J was trimmed by 4 bases and V by 4 bases; bases with no gene match: 8. The CDR3 spells CATSEGGSKRETQYF. The CDR3 region has the DNA TGTGCCACCAGTGAGGGGGGGAGTAAACGAGAGACCCAGTACTTC.

The chain carries TRBV5-1 and TRBJ2-2; D unresolved. The germline CDR1 and CDR2 sequences are SGHRS and YFSETQ. This CDR3 region has 14 residues. Trimming removed 4 bases at V and 0 bases at J, with 7 bases between. The CDR3 region is CASSQQPNTGELFF. The CDR3 DNA reads as TGCGCCAGCAGCCAACAGCCGAACACCGGGGAGCTGTTTTTT. Based on the CDR3 plus reference TRBV5-1 and TRBJ2-2, the full variable domain is KAGVTQTPRYLIKTRGQQVTLSCSPISGHRSVSWYQQTPGQGLQFLFEYFSETQRNKGNFPGRFSGRQFSNSRSEMNVSTLELGDSALYLCASSQQPNTGELFFGEGSRLTVL.

The gene calls are TRBV6-2 or TRBV6-3 and TRBJ2-7; the D is unclear. Germline V gene sequence: CDR1 MNHEY, CDR2 SVGEGT. The CDR3 totals 14 residues. Trimming cost V 2 bases and J 6 bases, with 14 bases left between them. The CDR3 bases are TGTGCCAGCAGTTACGTCGGTCCTGGCGGCGAGCAGTACGTC. This sequence encodes CASSYVGPGGEQYV.

This clone was seen a handful of times. V gene TRBV5-1 combines with J gene TRBJ1-2; D is unresolved. Germline assignment: CDR1 SGHRS and CDR2 YFSETQ. The CDR3 extends over 14 amino acids. With 1 base removed from V and 4 bases from J, the gap between germline ends came to 11 bases. DNA of the CDR3: TGCGCCAGCAGCTTGCTGGAGGGCAGCTATGGCTACACCTTC. Protein product: CASSLLEGSYGYTF.

V is TRBV3-1 (or the pseudogene TRBV3-2) and J is TRBJ1-5; 7 bases fit TRBD1. Unmatched junction bases numbered 7, after V lost 1 base and J lost 7 bases. This CDR3 is built from 15 residues. Per the germline V gene, CDR1 is LGHDT and CDR2 is YNNKEL (reference sequence). The CDR3 DNA follows: TGTGCCAGCAGCCAAGGGGCAGGGGGATGGCAGCCCCAGCATTTT. It codes for CASSQGAGGWQPQHF.

The chain is built from TRBV24-1 and TRBJ2-2; no clear D. The germline V gene encodes CDR1 KGHDR and CDR2 SFDVKD. Trimming took off 12 bases at V and 1 base at J, with 8 bases between the two ends. The CDR3 is 12 amino acids. Written as DNA, the CDR3 is TGTGCCGCTGAGGAGAACACCGGGGAGCTGTTTTTT. This translates into CAAEENTGELFF.

The rearrangement uses TRBV24-1 and TRBJ2-7, with a weak D call TRBD1 (6 bases). V was cut by 8 bases and J by 0 bases, with 10 bases left in between. The length of the CDR3 is 13 residues. CDR1 is KGHDR and CDR2 is SFDVKD in the germline V gene. DNA for the CDR3: TGTGCCACCATCACGACAGGCTCCTACGAGCAGTACGTC. Amino acid sequence: CATITTGSYEQYV.

The J gene is TRBJ1-1, the V gene TRBV12-3 or TRBV12-4, with TRBD1 identical over 8 bases. V shed 9 bases, J shed 5 bases, and the junction held 8 bases outside the gene matches. CDR3 length equals 13 residues. CDR3 coding DNA: TGTGCCAGTCGGACAGGGCGGTTGACTGAAGCTTTCTTT. Amino acids: CASRTGRLTEAFF.

The J gene is TRBJ2-1, the V gene TRBV6-5; 8 bases are shared with TRBD1. The V and J ends lost 6 bases and 5 bases, in that order; junction bases with no gene match: 6. The CDR3 is 14 amino acids. Germline V gene sequence: CDR1 MNHEY, CDR2 SVGAGI. The CDR3 sequence: CASRRPGGNNEQFF. The CDR3 DNA reads TGTGCCAGCAGGCGCCCAGGGGGCAACAATGAGCAGTTCTTC.

This clone was detected a few times. DNA for the CDR3: TGTGCCAGCAGCCAAGGGGCCTTGAATGAAAAACTGTTTTTT. It codes for CASSQGALNEKLFF. The rearrangement uses TRBV3-1 (or the pseudogene TRBV3-2) and TRBJ1-4; D unclear. The CDR3 is made up of 14 amino acids. The V and J ends lost 1 base and 5 bases respectively, with 8 bases between them. The germline V gene has CDR1 LGHDT and CDR2 YNNKEL (reference sequence).

This sequence joins TRBV5-4 and TRBJ2-7; 7 bases match TRBD1. Per the germline V gene, CDR1 is SGHNT and CDR2 is YYREEE (reference sequence). The V segment lost 3 bases and the J segment 5 bases; nucleotides outside the gene matches: 5. The CDR3 is 13 amino acids. The CDR3 loop is CASSYRGVDEQYF. CDR3 in DNA: TGTGCCAGCAGCTACAGGGGTGTTGACGAGCAGTACTTC.

V gene TRBV7-9 combines with J gene TRBJ1-1; D gene uncertain. CDR1 is SEHNR, CDR2 FQNEAQ, per germline (reference sequence). The CDR3 is 14 residues long. The V gene lost 0 bases and the J gene lost 5 bases, with 10 bases spanning the gap. As DNA, the CDR3 is TGTGCCAGCAGCTTAGCACTCGGTGCGACTGAAGCTTTCTTT. It is translated as CASSLALGATEAFF. Full variable domain (missing parts from reference TRBV7-9 and TRBJ1-1): DTGVSQNPRHKITKRGQNVTFRCDPISEHNRLYWYRQTLGQGPEFLTYFQNEAQLEKSRLLSDRFSAERPKGSFSTLEIQRTEQGDSAMYLCASSLALGATEAFFGQGTRLTVV.

The rearrangement links TRBV6-6 to TRBJ1-2; the D is unclear. Per the germline V gene, CDR1 is MNHNY and CDR2 is SVGAGI (reference sequence). The CDR3 covers 12 residues. The V gene lost 5 bases and the J gene lost 7 bases, with 11 bases spanning the gap. The CDR3 loop reads CASSPRESGYTF. CDR3 coding DNA: TGTGCCAGCAGTCCGAGGGAGTCTGGCTACACCTTC.

This chain connects TRBV10-3 to TRBJ1-1; 8 bases fit TRBD1. Trimming removed 3 bases from V and 4 bases from J; junction bases left unmatched: 16. The CDR3 has 18 amino acids. Germline-derived CDR1 and CDR2 are ENHRY and SYGVKD. This chain's CDR3 is CAISDLASKRTGSTEAFF. Here the CDR3 DNA reads TGTGCCATCAGTGACCTCGCATCGAAAAGGACAGGGTCCACTGAAGCTTTCTTT.

The CDR3 sequence: CASSPRQIQETQYF. The DNA of the CDR3 is TGCGCCAGCAGCCCCCGACAGATACAAGAGACCCAGTACTTC. The rearrangement links TRBV5-1 to TRBJ2-5, with TRBD1 as a possible D gene (5 bases). Looked up from germline, CDR1 is SGHRS and CDR2 is YFSETQ. With 4 bases removed from V and 2 bases from J, the gap between germline ends came to 12 bases. This CDR3 comprises 14 residues.

The V call is TRBV7-2, the J call TRBJ2-7, with 12 bases matching TRBD2. Trimming cost V 4 bases and J 5 bases; bases outside gene matches: 3. The germline gives CDR1 SGHTA, CDR2 FQGNSA. This CDR3 spans 14 amino acids. The CDR3 region is CASSSTSGGNEQYV. The CDR3 DNA sequence: TGTGCCAGCAGCTCGACTAGCGGGGGAAACGAGCAGTACGTC.

The J gene is TRBJ1-1, the V gene TRBV9; the D is unclear. Germline assignment: CDR1 SGDLS and CDR2 YYNGEE. This CDR3 comprises 13 residues. The V end was cut by 1 base, the J end by 4 bases, with 8 bases between. This CDR3 reads CASSVTRSTEAFF. CDR3 sequence (DNA): TGTGCCAGCAGCGTAACCCGTAGCACTGAAGCTTTCTTT.

The rearrangement joins TRBV5-6 to TRBJ1-1, with D possibly matching TRBD1 (5 bases). The V and J ends lost 1 base and 4 bases respectively, with 17 bases between them. CDR3 length equals 16 residues. The germline V gene encodes CDR1 SGHDT and CDR2 YYEEEE. The DNA for the CDR3 is TGTGCCAGCAGCTTGATGACAGACATACCCAGCACTGAAGCTTTCTTT. This translates into CASSLMTDIPSTEAFF. Supplemented by reference TRBV5-6 and TRBJ1-1, the full variable domain reads DAGVTQSPTHLIKTRGQQVTLRCSPKSGHDTVSWYQQALGQGPQFIFQYYEEEERQRGNFPDRFSGHQFPNYSSELNVNALLLGDSALYLCASSLMTDIPSTEAFFGQGTRLTVV.

The chain joins TRBV15 to TRBJ2-3, with a possible D match to TRBD2 (6 bases). This CDR3 is built from 14 residues. Germline V gene data show CDR1 as LNHNV and CDR2 as YYDKDF (reference sequence). V was pared by 4 bases and J by 2 bases, with 10 bases between. The CDR3 nucleotides read TGTGCCACCAGCATATCGGGGGACACAGATACGCAGTATTTT. This gives the protein CATSISGDTDTQYF.

The CDR3 coding sequence is TGCAGCGTTTATAAGTCGGGGTCCGGCGAGCAGTACTTC. This translates into CSVYKSGSGEQYF. The chain employs TRBV29-1 and TRBJ2-7; tentatively, D is TRBD2 (5 bases). This CDR3 has 13 amino acids. V lost 5 bases and J lost 6, with 17 bases in between. CDR1 is SQVTM, CDR2 ANQGSEA, per germline.

The CDR3 coding sequence is TGTGCCAGCAGCTTAAGGTCACTTCGGAGGAATGAGCAGTTCTTC. Amino acid sequence: CASSLRSLRRNEQFF. V is TRBV7-2 and J is TRBJ2-1; a possible D gene is TRBD2 (5 bases). Trimming pared 2 bases from V and 7 bases from J, leaving 15 bases between. The length of the CDR3 is 15 residues. Germline CDR1 is SGHTA and CDR2 is FQGNSA.

The gene calls are TRBV6-5 and TRBJ1-1; 9 nucleotides line up with TRBD1. The CDR3 extends over 14 amino acids. Germline V CDR1 and CDR2: MNHEY, SVGAGI. V lost 7 bases and J lost 5; bases outside the gene matches: 8. CDR3 in amino acids: CASTGQGTGTEAFF. The CDR3, as DNA: TGTGCCAGCACCGGACAGGGGACCGGGACTGAAGCTTTCTTT.